This T cell receptor beta chain was identified during a study of T cell changes during pregnancy in multiple sclerosis. Germline V lookup: CDR1 SGHVS, CDR2 FNYEAQ. Trimming cost V 1 base and J 4 bases; bases outside gene matches: 15. The CDR3 runs 20 residues. Only in-frame clones appear in the TCRdb table, and some are missing; sequencing was by immunoSEQ multiplex PCR. Found here are some 59,000 clones, 80% to 90% of them singletons; the top ten hold roughly 2.7%. The sequences come from peripheral blood, collected in the first trimester of pregnancy. The clonotype comes from a female donor with multiple sclerosis, enrolled in a pregnancy study. The V and J genes are TRBV7-6 and TRBJ2-1; 11 nucleotides align to TRBD2. The CDR3 protein is CASSLDWKESSGGSYNEQFF. CDR3 sequence (DNA): TGTGCCAGCAGCTTAGATTGGAAGGAGTCTAGCGGGGGGTCTTACAATGAGCAGTTCTTC. Full variable domain (outside the CDR3, taken from reference TRBV7-6 and TRBJ2-1): GAGVSQSPRYKVTKRGQDVALRCDPISGHVSLYWYRQALGQGPEFLTYFNYEAQQDKSGLPNDRFSAERPEGSISTLTIQRTEQRDSAMYRCASSLDWKESSGGSYNEQFFGPGTRLTVL.